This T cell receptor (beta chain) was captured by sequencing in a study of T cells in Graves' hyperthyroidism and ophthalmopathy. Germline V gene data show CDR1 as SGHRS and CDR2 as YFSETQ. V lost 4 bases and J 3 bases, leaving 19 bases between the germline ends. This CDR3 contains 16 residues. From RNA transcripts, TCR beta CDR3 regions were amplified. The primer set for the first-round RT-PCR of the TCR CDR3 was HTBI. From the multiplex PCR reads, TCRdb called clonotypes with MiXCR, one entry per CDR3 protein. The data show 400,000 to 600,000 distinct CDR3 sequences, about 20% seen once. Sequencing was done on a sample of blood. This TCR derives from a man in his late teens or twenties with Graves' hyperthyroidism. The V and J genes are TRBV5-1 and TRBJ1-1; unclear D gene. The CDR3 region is CASSPPAVQVYTEAFF. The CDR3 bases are TGCGCCAGCAGCCCTCCGGCGGTTCAGGTATACACTGAAGCTTTCTTT.